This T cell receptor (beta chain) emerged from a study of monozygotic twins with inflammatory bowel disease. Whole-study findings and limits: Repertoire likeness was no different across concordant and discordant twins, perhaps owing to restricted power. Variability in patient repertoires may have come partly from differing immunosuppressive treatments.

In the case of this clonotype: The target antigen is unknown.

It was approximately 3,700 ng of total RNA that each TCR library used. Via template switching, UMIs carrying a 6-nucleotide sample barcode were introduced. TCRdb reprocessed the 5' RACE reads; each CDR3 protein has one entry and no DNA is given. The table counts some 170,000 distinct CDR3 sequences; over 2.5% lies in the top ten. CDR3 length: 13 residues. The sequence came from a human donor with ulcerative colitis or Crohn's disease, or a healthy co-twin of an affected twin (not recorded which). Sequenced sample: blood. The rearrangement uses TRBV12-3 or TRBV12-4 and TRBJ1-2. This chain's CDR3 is CASSLTRASGYTF.